This TCR beta chain was recovered during a study of CD8+CD57+ T cells in acquired aplastic anemia. This clonotype was seen more than once but under ten times. It was patients with CD8+CD57+ cell expansion by flow cytometry who were chosen for sequencing. V lost 2 bases, J lost 7 bases, and 12 bases lay in between. The CDR3 contains 13 residues. Per germline, CDR1 DFQATT and CDR2 SNEGSKA (reference sequence). TCR beta VDJ combinations and CDR3 sequences were profiled from genomic DNA. TCRdb recomputed calls from the reads with MiXCR, one row per CDR3 protein. The sample carries around 430,000 distinct CDR3 sequences, approximately 33% recorded once.

The rearrangement uses TRBV20-1 and TRBJ2-1; D gene ambiguous. Sequenced material: sorted CD4+, CD8+, or CD8+CD57+ T cells (not recorded which) from PBMCs. This receptor was taken from a human donor with aplastic anemia. CDR3 residues: CSARNTVRNEQFF. The DNA for the CDR3 is TGCAGTGCTAGAAACACAGTCAGGAATGAGCAGTTCTTC.